A single T cell receptor beta chain is shown here with its context. In the source study's methods: Scientists estimated how many nucleated cells there were by amplifying reference gene primers. TCRdb's table, derived via immunoSEQ multiplex PCR, lists solely in-frame clones and lacks some. The V and J calls and clone size were taken over from that table, and D and trimming were inferred from the DNA. This sample carries tens of thousands of clones, 83% of them seen once, and the ten largest clones take about 5.2%. This specimen comes from a study of blood T cell repertoires in COVID-19. Study-wide background: From T cells, B-cell-depleted T cells, or PBMCs came the material, which was cDNA or gDNA.

The sequencing sample was made of peripheral blood. The sequence was obtained from a human donor in a cohort sampled during active COVID-19.

The CDR3 loop is CASTSGQGHGYTF. The CDR3 DNA sequence: TGTGCCAGCACCTCCGGACAGGGGCATGGCTACACCTTC. The chain recombines TRBV7-9 with TRBJ1-2, with 9 bases matching TRBD1. This CDR3 contains 13 residues. V was clipped by 7 bases and J by 6 bases; unmatched bases: 6. Looked up from germline, CDR1 is SEHNR and CDR2 is FQNEAQ (reference sequence).